This record concerns one T cell receptor (beta chain) sequence. Data came from immunoSEQ multiplex PCR; TCRdb stores just in-frame clones and leaves some out. Of some 150,000 clones in the sample, about 94% are singletons; the top ten hold 4.1%. V lost 6 bases to trimming and J lost 0 bases; unmatched junction nucleotides: 5. The CDR3 has 16 residues. Per the germline V gene, CDR1 is LNHDA and CDR2 is SQIVND (reference sequence). This record belongs to a study of control samples from healthy donors and cancer patients. The receptor was isolated from a woman aged 55-69 years in good health. The sample consisted of blood. The chain combines TRBV19 with TRBJ1-3; 10 bases match TRBD1. This chain's CDR3 is CASSRDRGYSGNTIYF. In DNA, the CDR3 is TGTGCCAGTAGCCGGGACAGGGGATACTCTGGAAACACCATATATTTT. Supplemented by reference TRBV19 and TRBJ1-3, the full variable domain reads DGGITQSPKYLFRKEGQNVTLSCEQNLNHDAMYWYRQDPGQGLRLIYYSQIVNDFQKGDIAEGYSVSREKKESFPLTVTSAQKNPTAFYLCASSRDRGYSGNTIYFGEGSWLTVV.